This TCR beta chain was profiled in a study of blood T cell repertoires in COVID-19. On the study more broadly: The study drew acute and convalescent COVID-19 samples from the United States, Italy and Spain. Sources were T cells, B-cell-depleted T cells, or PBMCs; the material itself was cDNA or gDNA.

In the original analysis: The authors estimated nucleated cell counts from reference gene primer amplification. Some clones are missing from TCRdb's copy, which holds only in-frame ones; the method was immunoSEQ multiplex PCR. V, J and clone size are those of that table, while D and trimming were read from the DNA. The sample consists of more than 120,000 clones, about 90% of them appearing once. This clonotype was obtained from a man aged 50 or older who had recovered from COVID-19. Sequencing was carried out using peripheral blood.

The CDR3 DNA reads as TGTGCCAGCAGCGCGAGACAGGGGGCGAGGACTGAAGCTTTCTTT. It translates to CASSARQGARTEAFF. The chain uses TRBV9 and TRBJ1-1; 10 nucleotides line up with TRBD1. The CDR3 covers 15 residues. The J segment lost 5 bases and the V segment lost 3 bases, leaving 7 bases of the junction unmatched. CDR1 and CDR2 (germline): SGDLS, YYNGEE.